This T cell receptor beta chain was obtained from a study of shared clonotypes between healthy human individuals. As for the study in general: Three plates were used per donor for CD4 naive, three for CD4 memory, two for CD8 naive and one for CD8 memory. Study-level points and caveats: Unshared clonotypes carried lower generation probabilities than those common to all four donors.

Into CD45RA+ naive and CD45RA-negative memory subsets, the CD4+ cells were split. Details on this clone: The target antigen is unknown.

The CDR3 runs 17 residues. Germline CDR1 is SGHRS and CDR2 is YFSETQ. J was trimmed by 0 bases and V by 1 base; bases with no gene match: 5. Several immunoSEQ 96-well plates shared each subset's DNA, each plate a replicate. Measured with immunoSEQ multiplex PCR; TCRdb has only the in-frame clones, and not every one. The repertoire holds roughly 2.2 million clones, approximately 93% seen once, with around 0.4% in the top ten. Material for sequencing was naive CD4+ T cells from PBMCs. Subset denoted: CD45RA+ positively selected. The sequence derives from a man in his late teens or twenties in good health. Some clones in this sample may be carry-over from other donors' samples. The chain joins TRBV5-1 to TRBJ2-2; 8 nucleotides agree with TRBD2. CDR3 region: CASSLRASGSNTGELFF. The CDR3 coding sequence is TGCGCCAGCAGCTTGAGGGCTAGCGGGTCGAACACCGGGGAGCTGTTTTTT.